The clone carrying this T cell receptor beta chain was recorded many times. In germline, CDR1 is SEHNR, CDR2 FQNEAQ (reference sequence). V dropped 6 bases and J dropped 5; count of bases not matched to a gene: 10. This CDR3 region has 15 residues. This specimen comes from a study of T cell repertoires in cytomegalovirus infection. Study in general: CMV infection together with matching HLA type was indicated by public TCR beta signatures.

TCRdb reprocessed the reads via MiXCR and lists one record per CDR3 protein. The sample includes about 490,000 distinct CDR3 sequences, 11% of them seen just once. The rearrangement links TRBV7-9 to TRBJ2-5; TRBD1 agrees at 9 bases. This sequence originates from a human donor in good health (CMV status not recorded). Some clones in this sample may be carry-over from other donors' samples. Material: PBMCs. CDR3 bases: TGTGCCAGCAGAACAACGGGACAGGGTAACGAGACCCAGTACTTC. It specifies CASRTTGQGNETQYF. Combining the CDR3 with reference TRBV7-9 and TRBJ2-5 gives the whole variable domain DTGVSQNPRHKITKRGQNVTFRCDPISEHNRLYWYRQTLGQGPEFLTYFQNEAQLEKSRLLSDRFSAERPKGSFSTLEIQRTEQGDSAMYLCASRTTGQGNETQYFGPGTRLLVL.